Detailed here is one T cell receptor (beta chain). This specimen belongs to a study of tumour-infiltrating T cells in Burkitt lymphoma. About the research overall: Repertoire clonality predicted overall and progression-free survival.

Only in-frame clones appear in the TCRdb table, and some are missing; sequencing was by immunoSEQ multiplex PCR. The sample lists around 13,000 clones, less than 90% seen once, with less than 1.5% in the top ten. The CDR3 length is 14 residues. Germline V gene sequence: CDR1 SGHTA, CDR2 FQGNSA. Trimming stripped 3 bases from V and 2 bases from J, with 8 bases between. The chain employs TRBV7-2 and TRBJ2-1; TRBD2 is a possible D gene (5 bases). The sample comprised tumor tissue. The clonotype originates from a human donor with diffuse large B-cell lymphoma. CDR3 sequence (DNA): TGTGCCAGCAGCTTCAGCGGCACCTACAATGAGCAGTTCTTC. It translates to CASSFSGTYNEQFF.